Only a few counts were recorded for the clone carrying this T cell receptor beta chain. TCRbeta library preparation incorporated unique molecular identifiers. In TCRdb, the PCR reads were re-called with MiXCR into one record per CDR3 protein. This sample has nearly 550,000 distinct CDR3 sequences; approximately 20% occur once, and the top ten carry 2.5% to 4%. V lost 0 bases, J lost 7 bases, and 15 bases lay in between. From germline, CDR1 is MGHRA and CDR2 YSYEKL. The CDR3 covers 15 residues. These data originate in a study of T-cell reconstitution after alpha-beta-depleted transplantation in children.

The receptor was isolated from a human donor who donated a stem cell graft to a child with acute lymphoblastic leukemia. The source was PBMCs from the stem cell graft donor, collected from the stem cell graft. The rearrangement uses TRBV4-1 and TRBJ2-5, with D maybe TRBD1 (5 bases). CDR3 nucleotides: TGCGCCAGCAGCCAAGATGGGGCAGGTGCCGGGACCCAGTACTTC. Its protein is CASSQDGAGAGTQYF.